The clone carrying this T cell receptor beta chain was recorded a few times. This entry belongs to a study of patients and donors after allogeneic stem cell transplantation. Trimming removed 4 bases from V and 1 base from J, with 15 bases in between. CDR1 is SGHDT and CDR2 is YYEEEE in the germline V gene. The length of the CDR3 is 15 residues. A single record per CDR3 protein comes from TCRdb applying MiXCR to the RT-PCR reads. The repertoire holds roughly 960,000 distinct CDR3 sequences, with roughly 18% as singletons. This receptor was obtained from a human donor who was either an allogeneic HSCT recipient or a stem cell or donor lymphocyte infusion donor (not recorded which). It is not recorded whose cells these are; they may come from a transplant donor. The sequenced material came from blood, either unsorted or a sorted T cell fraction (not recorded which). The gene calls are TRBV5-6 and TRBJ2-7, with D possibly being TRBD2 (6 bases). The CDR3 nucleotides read TGTGCCAGCAGCGTGCCCGGGACTCAATCCTACGAGCAGTACTTC. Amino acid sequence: CASSVPGTQSYEQYF. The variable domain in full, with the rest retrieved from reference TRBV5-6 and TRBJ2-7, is DAGVTQSPTHLIKTRGQQVTLRCSPKSGHDTVSWYQQALGQGPQFIFQYYEEEERQRGNFPDRFSGHQFPNYSSELNVNALLLGDSALYLCASSVPGTQSYEQYFGPGTRLTVT.